A single sample gave rise to the 3 T cell receptor beta chains below, sequenced in a study of response to subunit inactivated influenza vaccine. TCRdb re-derived calls from the RT-PCR reads in MiXCR, one entry per CDR3 protein. The sample has hundreds of thousands of distinct CDR3 sequences, roughly 10% seen once. The sequenced sample was PBMCs from blood, obtained on the day of vaccination. These receptors all come from a man over 45 who received an inactivated influenza vaccine.

Ten or more counts support this clonotype. This chain uses TRBV12-3 or TRBV12-4 with TRBJ2-3; D is possibly TRBD1 (5 bases). The CDR3 sequence is 15 residues long. V lost 5 bases and J 6 bases, leaving 18 bases between the germline ends. The CDR3 protein is CASSPVSQGGDTQYF. The CDR3 DNA reads TGTGCCAGCAGTCCCGTTTCGCAGGGTGGCGATACGCAGTATTTT.

This clonotype came up a few times. V usage is TRBV10-1 and J usage is TRBJ2-1; 7 bases map to TRBD1. The CDR3 loop spans 15 amino acids. V shed 3 bases and J 4 bases; nucleotides not matched to a gene: 6. The germline CDR1 and CDR2 sequences are WNHNN and SYGVQD (reference sequence). In DNA form, the CDR3 reads TGCGCCAGCAGTGACCTAGGGGGCAATTACAATGAGCAGTTCTTC. This encodes CASSDLGGNYNEQFF.

This sequence joins TRBV7-8 and TRBJ2-2; D perhaps matches TRBD1 (5 bases). CDR1 and CDR2 from the germline V gene are SGHVS and FQNEAQ. Trimming removed 5 bases from V and 0 bases from J, with 10 bases in between. The CDR3 totals 15 residues. CDR3 nucleotides: TGTGCCAGCAGCCGGACAACATCGAACACCGGGGAGCTGTTTTTT. Translated: CASSRTTSNTGELFF.